These 16 T cell receptor beta chains were sequenced from one sample in a study of T cell changes during pregnancy in multiple sclerosis. Clones were sequenced by immunoSEQ multiplex PCR, and TCRdb holds only the in-frame ones, with some missing. Of around 80,000 clones listed, approximately 90% are singletons. The specimen was peripheral blood, collected before pregnancy. Every receptor here comes from a female donor with multiple sclerosis, enrolled in a pregnancy study.

The chain employs TRBV5-1 and TRBJ2-5; D gene ambiguous. This CDR3 has 14 amino acids. Germline V gene data show CDR1 as SGHRS and CDR2 as YFSETQ. Trimming left V 1 base short and J 2 bases short, with 9 bases between. The CDR3 DNA sequence: TGCGCCAGCAGCTTGCTCGGCAGGCAAGAGACCCAGTACTTC. It translates to CASSLLGRQETQYF. Looking up the rest from reference TRBV5-1 and TRBJ2-5 gives the full variable domain: KAGVTQTPRYLIKTRGQQVTLSCSPISGHRSVSWYQQTPGQGLQFLFEYFSETQRNKGNFPGRFSGRQFSNSRSEMNVSTLELGDSALYLCASSLLGRQETQYFGPGTRLLVL.

The CDR3 bases are TGTGCCAGCAGTTTATCCCAACTAGCGGGAGACACAGATACGCAGTATTTT. It encodes CASSLSQLAGDTDTQYF. The chain combines TRBV28 with TRBJ2-3; 11 nucleotides line up with TRBD2. V shed 1 base, J shed 2 bases, and the junction held 5 bases outside the gene matches. Germline-derived CDR1 and CDR2 are MDHEN and SYDVKM. The CDR3 is made up of 17 amino acids. Combining the CDR3 with reference TRBV28 and TRBJ2-3 gives the whole variable domain DVKVTQSSRYLVKRTGEKVFLECVQDMDHENMFWYRQDPGLGLRLIYFSYDVKMKEKGDIPEGYSVSREKKERFSLILESASTNQTSMYLCASSLSQLAGDTDTQYFGPGTRLTVL.

The chain uses TRBV5-1 and TRBJ2-1; 7 nucleotides align to TRBD1. Germline V gene sequence: CDR1 SGHRS, CDR2 YFSETQ. With V trimmed by 0 bases and J by 6 bases, 6 bases remained unmatched. The length of the CDR3 is 15 residues. This chain's CDR3 is CASSLGPPGGNEQFF. DNA of the CDR3: TGCGCCAGCAGCTTGGGCCCTCCAGGGGGCAATGAGCAGTTCTTC.

V gene TRBV6-1 combines with J gene TRBJ2-1; 10 nucleotides align to TRBD1. This CDR3 has 19 residues. Germline values: CDR1 MNHNS, CDR2 SASEGT. The J segment lost 1 base and the V segment lost 4 bases, leaving 13 bases of the junction unmatched. In DNA form, the CDR3 reads TGTGCCAGCAGTGTGCCGGGACAGGGGATGCAAAGATCCTACAATGAGCAGTTCTTC. Translating it yields CASSVPGQGMQRSYNEQFF.

The table lists this clone with a count of one. V gene TRBV19 combines with J gene TRBJ1-1; TRBD1 matches at 8 bases. Trimming cost V 3 bases and J 4 bases; bases outside gene matches: 13. CDR1 and CDR2 from the germline V gene are LNHDA and SQIVND (reference sequence). CDR3 length: 17 amino acids. The CDR3 region has the DNA TGTGCCAGTAGTATTCGGCAGGGGGCCGTGCAGAGCACTGAAGCTTTCTTT. Translated, it gives CASSIRQGAVQSTEAFF.

The chain carries TRBV28 and TRBJ2-1; the match to TRBD1 covers 7 bases. This CDR3 contains 13 residues. Trimming removed 4 bases from V and 8 bases from J; junction bases left unmatched: 5. The germline V gene has CDR1 MDHEN and CDR2 SYDVKM. CDR3 DNA: TGTGCCAGCAGTTCGTACAGGGGCGATGAGCAGTTCTTC. Residues: CASSSYRGDEQFF.

This chain links TRBV28 with TRBJ1-3, with 11 nucleotides matching TRBD1. Germline trimming cut 6 bases from V and 3 bases from J; bases unmatched to any gene: 1. The V gene's germline CDR1 is MDHEN and CDR2 SYDVKM. This CDR3 has 14 residues. The CDR3 DNA is TGTGCCAGCAGGGGACAGGGGGGTGGAAACACCATATATTTT. Translated, it gives CASRGQGGGNTIYF.

The chain has TRBV5-1 and TRBJ1-1; a possible D gene is TRBD1 (5 bases). The CDR3 has 13 residues. Germline values: CDR1 SGHRS, CDR2 YFSETQ. Trimming removed 4 bases from V and 7 bases from J, with 14 bases in between. The CDR3 DNA reads as TGCGCCAGCAGCCGGACAAGCCTACTTGAAGCTTTCTTT. Protein: CASSRTSLLEAFF.

The rearrangement links TRBV6-5 to TRBJ2-1; D not resolved. CDR3 length: 9 amino acids. Germline values: CDR1 MNHEY, CDR2 SVGAGI. V shed 8 bases and J shed 6 bases, with 2 bases lying between them. The CDR3 sequence: CASRNEQFF. CDR3 bases: TGTGCCAGCCGCAATGAGCAGTTCTTC.

This chain connects TRBV28 to TRBJ2-7; TRBD1 matches at 9 bases. V shed 4 bases, J shed 4 bases, and the junction held 8 bases outside the gene matches. Germline-derived CDR1 and CDR2 are MDHEN and SYDVKM. The CDR3 covers 15 residues. CDR3 sequence reads: CASSSDTGGRYEQYF. The CDR3 DNA is TGTGCCAGCAGTTCCGATACAGGGGGCCGTTACGAGCAGTACTTC.

The chain links TRBV13 to TRBJ1-1; D gene ambiguous. The CDR3 consists of 14 residues. Germline CDR1 is PRHDT and CDR2 is FYEKMQ (reference sequence). The V and J ends lost 5 bases and 0 bases respectively, with 10 bases between them. The CDR3 reads CASSPRGMNTEAFF. DNA for the CDR3: TGTGCCAGCAGCCCCCGGGGTATGAACACTGAAGCTTTCTTT.

V is TRBV11-2 and J is TRBJ2-1; TRBD2 might be the D (6 bases). This CDR3 is built from 18 residues. Germline CDR1 SGHAT, CDR2 FQNNGV. V gave up 4 bases and J gave up 5 bases, with 24 bases separating them. The chain's CDR3 is CASSSAPFWAGLDNEQFF. Written as DNA, the CDR3 is TGTGCCAGCAGCTCAGCCCCGTTTTGGGCGGGACTCGACAATGAGCAGTTCTTC.

The rearrangement uses TRBV6-1 and TRBJ1-5, with TRBD1 matching over 7 bases. The CDR3 is made up of 13 amino acids. Germline trimming cut 6 bases from V and 6 bases from J; bases unmatched to any gene: 5. Looked up from germline, CDR1 is MNHNS and CDR2 is SASEGT. The CDR3 loop is CASSPGGGQPQHF. The CDR3 bases are TGTGCCAGCAGCCCAGGGGGAGGTCAGCCCCAGCATTTT.

In this sample, this clone turned up once. The V call is TRBV7-2, the J call TRBJ2-2; D is unresolved. Trimming cost V 6 bases and J 1 base, with 12 bases left between them. The CDR3 consists of 15 residues. Germline lookup yields CDR1 SGHTA and CDR2 FQGNSA. The CDR3 spells CASRPQAGNTGELFF. In DNA form, the CDR3 reads TGTGCCAGCAGACCCCAAGCCGGGAACACCGGGGAGCTGTTTTTT.

J is TRBJ2-7 and V is TRBV10-2; 13 bases are a match to TRBD2. The CDR3 loop spans 15 amino acids. Germline values: CDR1 WSHSY, CDR2 SAAADI. V gave up 4 bases and J gave up 1 base; unmatched junction bases: 1. In DNA, the CDR3 is TGCGCCAGCAGTGTGGGACTAGCGGGATCCTACGAGCAGTACTTC. The encoded protein is CASSVGLAGSYEQYF.

The chain employs TRBV23-1 and TRBJ1-5, with 7 bases fitting TRBD1. TRBV23-1 is an ORF for which the function is uncertain. Trimming cost V 9 bases and J 9 bases; bases outside gene matches: 20. This CDR3 has 16 residues. The CDR3 loop is CASPRTGKTIRLPQHF. The CDR3 bases are TGCGCCAGTCCGCGGACAGGCAAAACAATCCGGCTGCCCCAGCATTTT.